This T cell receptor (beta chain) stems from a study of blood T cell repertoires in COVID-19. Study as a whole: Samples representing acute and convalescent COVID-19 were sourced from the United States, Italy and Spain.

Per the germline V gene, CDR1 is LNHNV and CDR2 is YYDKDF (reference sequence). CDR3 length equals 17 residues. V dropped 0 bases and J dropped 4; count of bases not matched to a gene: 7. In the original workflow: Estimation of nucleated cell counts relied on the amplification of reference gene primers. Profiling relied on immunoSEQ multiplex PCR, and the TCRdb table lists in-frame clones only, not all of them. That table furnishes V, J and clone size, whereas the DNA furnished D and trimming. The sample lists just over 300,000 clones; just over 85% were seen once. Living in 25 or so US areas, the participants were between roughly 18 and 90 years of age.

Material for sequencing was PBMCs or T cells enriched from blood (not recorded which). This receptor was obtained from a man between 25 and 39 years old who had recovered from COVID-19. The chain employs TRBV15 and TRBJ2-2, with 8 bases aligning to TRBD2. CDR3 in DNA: TGTGCCACCAGCAGAGAAGGACCCCTAGCGGGCACCGGGGAGCTGTTTTTT. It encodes CATSREGPLAGTGELFF.